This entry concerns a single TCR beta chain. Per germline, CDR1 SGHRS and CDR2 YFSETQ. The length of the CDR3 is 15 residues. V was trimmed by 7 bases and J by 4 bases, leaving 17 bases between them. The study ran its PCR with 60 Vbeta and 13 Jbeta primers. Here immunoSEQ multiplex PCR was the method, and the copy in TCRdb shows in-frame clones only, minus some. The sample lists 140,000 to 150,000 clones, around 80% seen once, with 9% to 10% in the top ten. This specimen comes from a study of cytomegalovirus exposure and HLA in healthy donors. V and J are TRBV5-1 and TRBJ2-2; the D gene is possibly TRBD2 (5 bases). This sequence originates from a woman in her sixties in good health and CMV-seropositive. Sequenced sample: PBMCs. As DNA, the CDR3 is TGCGCCAGCCGGGATATTGGGGTCTCCACCGGGGAGCTGTTTTTT. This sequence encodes CASRDIGVSTGELFF.